These 5 T cell receptor beta chains were sequenced from one sample in a study of response to subunit inactivated influenza vaccine. Each CDR3 protein gets one entry after TCRdb re-called the RT-PCR reads with MiXCR. The sample consists of approximately 530,000 distinct CDR3 sequences, about an eighth of them appearing once. Sequences were derived from PBMCs from blood, sampled roughly 6 weeks after vaccination. These receptor sequences come from a man aged 50 or older who received an inactivated influenza vaccine.

This clonotype turned up a few times. The V gene is TRBV10-3, the J gene TRBJ2-7; 8 bases line up with TRBD2. Losses at the gene ends were 4 bases for V and 3 bases for J; bases not matched to a gene: 8. The CDR3 is made up of 15 amino acids. Per germline, CDR1 ENHRY and CDR2 SYGVKD. This chain's CDR3 is CAISAPAGTSYEQYF. The CDR3, as DNA: TGTGCCATCAGTGCACCCGCCGGGACTAGCTACGAGCAGTACTTC.

The V and J genes are TRBV6-2 or TRBV6-3 and TRBJ2-7; the match to TRBD1 covers 8 bases. With V trimmed by 2 bases and J by 5 bases, 17 bases remained unmatched. The CDR3 covers 18 residues. Germline CDR1 and CDR2: MNHEY and SVGEGT. The CDR3 protein is CASSYALGDRSRKDEQYF. CDR3 nucleotides: TGTGCCAGCAGTTACGCCCTCGGGGACAGGTCCCGGAAAGACGAGCAGTACTTC.

This clonotype was seen a handful of times. The chain combines TRBV12-3 or TRBV12-4 with TRBJ1-6; D ambiguous. The CDR3 is 15 residues long. Between the trimmed V and J ends, which lost 6 bases and 7 bases, there was a span of 16 bases. In nucleotides, the CDR3 is TGTGCCAGCAGGGCTGGGGAGGGAAAAAATTCACCCCTCCACTTT. Its protein product is CASRAGEGKNSPLHF.

About this clonotype itself: Germline and junction disagree at one end, which may indicate a read error. The chain has TRBV5-1 and TRBJ2-7; D could derive from TRBD1 or TRBD2 (5 bases each). CDR1 is SGHRS, CDR2 YFSETQ, per germline. This CDR3 spans 17 amino acids. DNA of the CDR3: TGCGCCAGCAGCTTGGGGGACGTGCGGAGCTTCTCCTACCAGCAGTACTTC. Protein product: CASSLGDVRSFSYQQYF.

In this sample, this clonotype turned up a few times. The J gene is TRBJ2-1, the V gene TRBV5-1; D is unclear. This CDR3 comprises 15 residues. V was cut by 4 bases and J by 6 bases, with 17 bases left in between. Per the germline V gene, CDR1 is SGHRS and CDR2 is YFSETQ. The CDR3 region has the DNA TGCGCCAGCAGCCCTAGTCTAGAATCGGGCAATGAGCAGTTCTTC. It translates to CASSPSLESGNEQFF.